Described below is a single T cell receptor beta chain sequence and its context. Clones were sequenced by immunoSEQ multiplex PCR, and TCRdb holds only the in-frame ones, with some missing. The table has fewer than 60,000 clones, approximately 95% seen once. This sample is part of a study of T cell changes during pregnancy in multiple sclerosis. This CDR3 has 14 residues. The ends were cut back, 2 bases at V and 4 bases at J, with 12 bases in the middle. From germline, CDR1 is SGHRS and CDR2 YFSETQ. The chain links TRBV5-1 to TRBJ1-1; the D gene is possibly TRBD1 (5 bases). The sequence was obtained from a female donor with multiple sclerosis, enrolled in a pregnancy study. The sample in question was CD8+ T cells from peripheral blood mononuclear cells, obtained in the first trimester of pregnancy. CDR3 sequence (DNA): TGCGCCAGCAGCTTTGGGGCGGGGGGCACTGAAGCTTTCTTT. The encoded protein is CASSFGAGGTEAFF.